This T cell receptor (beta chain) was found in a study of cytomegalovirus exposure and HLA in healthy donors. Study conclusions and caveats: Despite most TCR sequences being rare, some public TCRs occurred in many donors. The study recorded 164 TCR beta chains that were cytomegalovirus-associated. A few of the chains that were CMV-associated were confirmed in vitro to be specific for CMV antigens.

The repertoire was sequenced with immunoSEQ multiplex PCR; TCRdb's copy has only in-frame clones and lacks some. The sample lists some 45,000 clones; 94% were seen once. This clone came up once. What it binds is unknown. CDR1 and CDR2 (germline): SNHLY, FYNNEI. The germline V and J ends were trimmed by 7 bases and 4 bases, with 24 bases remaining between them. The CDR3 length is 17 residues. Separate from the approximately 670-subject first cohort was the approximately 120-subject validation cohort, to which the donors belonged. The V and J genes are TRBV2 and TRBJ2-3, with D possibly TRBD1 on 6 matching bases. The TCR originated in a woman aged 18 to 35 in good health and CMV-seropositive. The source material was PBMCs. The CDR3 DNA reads TGTGCCAGCACTATTAGGACAGTAGGGCAGTTTGCAGATACGCAGTATTTT. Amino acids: CASTIRTVGQFADTQYF.